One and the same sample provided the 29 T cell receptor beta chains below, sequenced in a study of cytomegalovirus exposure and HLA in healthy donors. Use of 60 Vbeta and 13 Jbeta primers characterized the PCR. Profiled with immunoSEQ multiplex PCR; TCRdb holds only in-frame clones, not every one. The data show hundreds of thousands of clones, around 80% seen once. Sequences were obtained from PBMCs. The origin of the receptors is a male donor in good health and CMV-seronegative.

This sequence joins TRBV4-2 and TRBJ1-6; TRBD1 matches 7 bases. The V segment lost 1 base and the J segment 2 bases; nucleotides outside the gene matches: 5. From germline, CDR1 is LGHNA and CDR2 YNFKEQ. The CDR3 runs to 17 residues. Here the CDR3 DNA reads TGTGCCAGCAGCCAAGTAGGGGACAGAGCCTATAATTCACCCCTCCACTTT. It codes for CASSQVGDRAYNSPLHF.

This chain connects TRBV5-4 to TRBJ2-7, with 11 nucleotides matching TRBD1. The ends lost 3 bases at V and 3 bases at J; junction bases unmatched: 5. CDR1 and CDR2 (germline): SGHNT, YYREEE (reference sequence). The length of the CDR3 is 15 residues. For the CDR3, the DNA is TGTGCCAGCAGCTCACCGGGACAGGGGGTCTACGAGCAGTACTTC. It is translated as CASSSPGQGVYEQYF.

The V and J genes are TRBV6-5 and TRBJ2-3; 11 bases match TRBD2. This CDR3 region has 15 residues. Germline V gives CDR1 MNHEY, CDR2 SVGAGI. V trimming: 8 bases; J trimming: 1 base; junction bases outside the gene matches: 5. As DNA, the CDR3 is TGTGCCAGCGGGATACTAGCGGGAGGCACAGATACGCAGTATTTT. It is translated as CASGILAGGTDTQYF.

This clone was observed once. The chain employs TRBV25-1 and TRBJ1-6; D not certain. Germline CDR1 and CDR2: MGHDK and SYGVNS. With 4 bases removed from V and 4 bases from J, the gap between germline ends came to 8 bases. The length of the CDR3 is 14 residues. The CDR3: CASSGPGYNSPLHF. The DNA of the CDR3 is TGTGCCAGCAGTGGCCCGGGATATAATTCACCCCTCCACTTT.

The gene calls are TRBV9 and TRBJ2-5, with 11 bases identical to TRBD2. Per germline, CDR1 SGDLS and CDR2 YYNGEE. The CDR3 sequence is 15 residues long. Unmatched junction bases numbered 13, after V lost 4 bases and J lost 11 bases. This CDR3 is CASSPQGLAGGEQYF. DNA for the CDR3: TGTGCCAGCAGCCCACAAGGATTAGCGGGAGGGGAGCAGTACTTC.

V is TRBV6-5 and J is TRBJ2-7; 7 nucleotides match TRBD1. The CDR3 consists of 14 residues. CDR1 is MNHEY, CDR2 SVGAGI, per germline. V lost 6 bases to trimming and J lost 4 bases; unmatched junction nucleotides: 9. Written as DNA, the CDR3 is TGTGCCAGCAGCCCCGACAGGGATGGGTACGAGCAGTACTTC. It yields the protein CASSPDRDGYEQYF.

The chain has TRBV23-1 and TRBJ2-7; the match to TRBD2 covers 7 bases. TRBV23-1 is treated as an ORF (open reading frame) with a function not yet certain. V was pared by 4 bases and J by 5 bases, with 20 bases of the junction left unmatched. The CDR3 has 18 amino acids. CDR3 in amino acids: CASSLHAVGRVGGDEQYF. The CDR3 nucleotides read TGCGCCAGCAGTCTTCACGCGGTGGGCAGGGTGGGGGGGGACGAGCAGTACTTC.

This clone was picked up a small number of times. Here the CDR3 DNA reads TGTGCCAGCAGCAATACCCGGGACAGCTCGCCCTTTTCCTGGGGGAACACTGAAGCTTTCTTT. Translated: CASSNTRDSSPFSWGNTEAFF. The J gene is TRBJ1-1, the V gene TRBV21-1; no check of the table's D call, TRBD1, against the DNA was made. TRBV21-1 is listed as a pseudogene. The CDR3 runs 21 residues.

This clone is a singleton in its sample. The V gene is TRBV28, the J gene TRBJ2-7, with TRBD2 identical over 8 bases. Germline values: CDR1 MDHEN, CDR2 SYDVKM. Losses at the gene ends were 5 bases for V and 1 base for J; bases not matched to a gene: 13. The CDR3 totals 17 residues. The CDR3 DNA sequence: TGTGCCAGCAGTGACCCCCCAAGGACTAGCAGTTCCTACGAGCAGTACTTC. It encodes CASSDPPRTSSSYEQYF. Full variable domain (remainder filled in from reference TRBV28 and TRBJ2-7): DVKVTQSSRYLVKRTGEKVFLECVQDMDHENMFWYRQDPGLGLRLIYFSYDVKMKEKGDIPEGYSVSREKKERFSLILESASTNQTSMYLCASSDPPRTSSSYEQYFGPGTRLTVT.

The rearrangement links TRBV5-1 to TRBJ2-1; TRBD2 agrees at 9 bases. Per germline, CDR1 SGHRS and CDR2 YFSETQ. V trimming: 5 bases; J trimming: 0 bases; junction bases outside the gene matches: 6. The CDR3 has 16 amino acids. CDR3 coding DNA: TGCGCCAGCAGAGCTAGCGGGGTTAGCTCCTACAATGAGCAGTTCTTC. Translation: CASRASGVSSYNEQFF.

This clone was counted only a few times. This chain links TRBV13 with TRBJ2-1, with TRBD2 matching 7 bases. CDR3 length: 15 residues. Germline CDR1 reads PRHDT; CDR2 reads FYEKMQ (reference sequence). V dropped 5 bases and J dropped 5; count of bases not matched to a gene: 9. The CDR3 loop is CASSRSGSADNEQFF. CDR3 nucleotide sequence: TGTGCCAGCAGCCGTAGCGGGTCGGCGGACAATGAGCAGTTCTTC.

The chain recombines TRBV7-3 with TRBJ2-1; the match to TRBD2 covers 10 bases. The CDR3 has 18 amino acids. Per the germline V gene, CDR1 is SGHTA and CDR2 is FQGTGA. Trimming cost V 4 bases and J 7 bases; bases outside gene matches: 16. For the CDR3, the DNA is TGTGCCAGCAGCTCCTTATCCCTAGCGGGAGATGGGAGGAATGAGCAGTTCTTC. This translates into CASSSLSLAGDGRNEQFF.

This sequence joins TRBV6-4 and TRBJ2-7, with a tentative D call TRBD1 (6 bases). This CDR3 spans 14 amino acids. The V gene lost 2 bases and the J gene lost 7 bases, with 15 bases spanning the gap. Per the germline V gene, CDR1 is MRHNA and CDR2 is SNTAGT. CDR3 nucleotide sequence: TGTGCCAGCAGTGACGAGGCAGGGGTAGGGGAGCAGTACTTC. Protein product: CASSDEAGVGEQYF.

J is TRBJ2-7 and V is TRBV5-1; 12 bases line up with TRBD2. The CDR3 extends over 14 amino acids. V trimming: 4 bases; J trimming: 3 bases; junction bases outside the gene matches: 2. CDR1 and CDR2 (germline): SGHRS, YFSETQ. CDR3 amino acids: CASSGGLAGYEQYF. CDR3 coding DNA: TGCGCCAGCAGCGGGGGACTAGCGGGCTACGAGCAGTACTTC.

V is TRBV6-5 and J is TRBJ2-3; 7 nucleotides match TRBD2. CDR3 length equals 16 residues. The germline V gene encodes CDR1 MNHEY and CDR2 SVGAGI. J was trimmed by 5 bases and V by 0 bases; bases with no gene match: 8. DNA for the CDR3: TGTGCCAGCAGTTACTCGCAGCGGGACTTTAAAGATACGCAGTATTTT. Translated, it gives CASSYSQRDFKDTQYF.

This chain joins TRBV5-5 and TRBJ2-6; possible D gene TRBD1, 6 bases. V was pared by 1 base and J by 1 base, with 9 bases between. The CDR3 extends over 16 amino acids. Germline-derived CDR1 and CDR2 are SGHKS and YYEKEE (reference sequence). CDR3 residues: CASSLTTGSGANVLTF. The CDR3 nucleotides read TGTGCCAGCAGCTTGACTACAGGGTCTGGGGCCAACGTCCTGACTTTC.

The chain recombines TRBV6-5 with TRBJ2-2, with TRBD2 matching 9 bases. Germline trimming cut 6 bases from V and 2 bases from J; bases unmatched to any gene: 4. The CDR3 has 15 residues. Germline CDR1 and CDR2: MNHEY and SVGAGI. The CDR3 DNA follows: TGTGCCAGCAGAAAGCGGGAGGTAAACACCGGGGAGCTGTTTTTT. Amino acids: CASRKREVNTGELFF.

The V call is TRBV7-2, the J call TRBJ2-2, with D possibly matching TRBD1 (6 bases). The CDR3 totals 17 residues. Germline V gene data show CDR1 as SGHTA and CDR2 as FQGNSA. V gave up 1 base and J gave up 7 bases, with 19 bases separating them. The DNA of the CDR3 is TGTGCCAGCAGCTTAGAAGGGGGTGGGACCCGCCTCGGGGAGCTGTTTTTT. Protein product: CASSLEGGGTRLGELFF.

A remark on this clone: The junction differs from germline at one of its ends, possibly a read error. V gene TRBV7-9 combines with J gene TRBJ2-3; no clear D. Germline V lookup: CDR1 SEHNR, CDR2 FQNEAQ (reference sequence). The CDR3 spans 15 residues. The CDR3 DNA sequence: TGTTCCAGCAGCTTAGCCCCCCCTTCGACAGATACGCAGTATTTT. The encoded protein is CSSSLAPPSTDTQYF.

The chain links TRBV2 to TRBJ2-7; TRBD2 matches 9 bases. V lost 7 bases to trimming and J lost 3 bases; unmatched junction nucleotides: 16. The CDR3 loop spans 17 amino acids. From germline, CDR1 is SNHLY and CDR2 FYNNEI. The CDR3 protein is CASTRSIAGVNIYEQYF. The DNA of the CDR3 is TGTGCCAGCACCCGGAGTATAGCGGGAGTAAATATCTACGAGCAGTACTTC.

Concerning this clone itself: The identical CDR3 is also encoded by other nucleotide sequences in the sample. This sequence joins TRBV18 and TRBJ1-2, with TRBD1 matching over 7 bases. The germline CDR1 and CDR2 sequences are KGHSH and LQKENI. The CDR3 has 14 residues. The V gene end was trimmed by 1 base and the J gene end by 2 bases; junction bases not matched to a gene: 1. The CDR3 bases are TGTGCCAGCTCACCACAGGGGGCAAACTATGGCTACACCTTC. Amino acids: CASSPQGANYGYTF.

DNA for the CDR3: TGTGCCAGCAGTCCCGGGACTTTGAACGAGCAGTACTTC. Encoded protein: CASSPGTLNEQYF. The J gene is TRBJ2-7, the V gene TRBV27, with D perhaps matching TRBD2 (6 bases). The CDR3 runs 13 residues. The germline V gene has CDR1 MNHEY and CDR2 SMNVEV (reference sequence). Trimming cost V 5 bases and J 5 bases, with 13 bases left between them.

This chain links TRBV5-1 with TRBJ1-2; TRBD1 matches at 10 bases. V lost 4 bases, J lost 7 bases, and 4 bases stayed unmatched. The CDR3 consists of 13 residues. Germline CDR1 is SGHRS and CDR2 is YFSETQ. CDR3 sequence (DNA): TGCGCCAGCAGCCGGACAGGGGGTGCTGGCTACACCTTC. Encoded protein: CASSRTGGAGYTF.

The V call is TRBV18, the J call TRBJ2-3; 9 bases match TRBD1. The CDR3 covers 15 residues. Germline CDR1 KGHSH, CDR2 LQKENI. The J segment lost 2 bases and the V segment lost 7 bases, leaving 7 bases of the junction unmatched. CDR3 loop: CASLTGQGLTDTQYF. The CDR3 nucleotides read TGTGCCAGCTTGACCGGACAGGGGCTCACAGATACGCAGTATTTT.

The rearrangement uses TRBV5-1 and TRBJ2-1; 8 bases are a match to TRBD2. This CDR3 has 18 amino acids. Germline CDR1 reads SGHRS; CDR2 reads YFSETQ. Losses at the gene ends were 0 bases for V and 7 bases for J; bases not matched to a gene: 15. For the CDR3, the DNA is TGCGCCAGCAGCTTGGCCCCTTGGGGGCGGGAGGAGGGTAATGAGCAGTTCTTC. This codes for CASSLAPWGREEGNEQFF. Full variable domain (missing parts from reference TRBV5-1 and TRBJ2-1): KAGVTQTPRYLIKTRGQQVTLSCSPISGHRSVSWYQQTPGQGLQFLFEYFSETQRNKGNFPGRFSGRQFSNSRSEMNVSTLELGDSALYLCASSLAPWGREEGNEQFFGPGTRLTVL.

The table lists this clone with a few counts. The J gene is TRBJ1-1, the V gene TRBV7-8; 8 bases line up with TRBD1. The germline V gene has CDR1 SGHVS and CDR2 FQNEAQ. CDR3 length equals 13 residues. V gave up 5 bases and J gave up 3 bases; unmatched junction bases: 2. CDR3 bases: TGTGCCAGCAGCAGGGACAGGTACACTGAAGCTTTCTTT. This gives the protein CASSRDRYTEAFF.

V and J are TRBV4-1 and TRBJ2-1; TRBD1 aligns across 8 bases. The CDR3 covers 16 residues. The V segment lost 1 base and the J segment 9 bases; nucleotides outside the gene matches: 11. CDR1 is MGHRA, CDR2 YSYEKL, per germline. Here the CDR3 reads CASSQGWTAQGAEQFF. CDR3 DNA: TGCGCCAGCAGCCAAGGATGGACCGCCCAGGGGGCTGAGCAGTTCTTC.

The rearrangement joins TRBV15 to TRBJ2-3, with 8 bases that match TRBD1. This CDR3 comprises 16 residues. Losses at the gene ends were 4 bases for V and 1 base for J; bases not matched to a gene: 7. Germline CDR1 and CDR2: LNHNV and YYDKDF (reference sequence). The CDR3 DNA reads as TGTGCCACCAGCACTAGACAGGGGTTCGGCACAGATACGCAGTATTTT. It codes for CATSTRQGFGTDTQYF.

The CDR3 sequence: CASSFLRGEQYF. The CDR3 bases are TGTGCCAGCAGTTTCCTACGAGGGGAGCAGTACTTC. The chain links TRBV27 to TRBJ2-7, with a possible D match to TRBD2 (5 bases). Germline V CDR1 and CDR2: MNHEY, SMNVEV (reference sequence). V was pared by 3 bases and J by 7 bases, with 10 bases between. There are 12 residues in the CDR3.